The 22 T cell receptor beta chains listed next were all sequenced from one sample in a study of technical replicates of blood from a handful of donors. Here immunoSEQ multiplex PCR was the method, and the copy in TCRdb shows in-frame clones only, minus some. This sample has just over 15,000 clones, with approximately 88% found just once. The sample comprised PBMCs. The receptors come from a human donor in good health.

DNA for the CDR3: TGTGCCAGCAGTTACTCGTACAGCTTTAATGAAAAACTGTTTTTT. This encodes CASSYSYSFNEKLFF. The chain joins TRBV6-5 to TRBJ1-4, with unresolved D. The CDR3 has 15 residues. The V gene lost 0 bases and the J gene lost 4 bases, with 9 bases spanning the gap. Germline V gene data show CDR1 as MNHEY and CDR2 as SVGAGI.

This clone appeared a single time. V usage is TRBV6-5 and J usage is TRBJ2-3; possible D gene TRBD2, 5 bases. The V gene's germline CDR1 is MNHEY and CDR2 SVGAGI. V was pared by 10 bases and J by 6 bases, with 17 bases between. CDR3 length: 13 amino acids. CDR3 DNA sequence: TGTGCCATCAAATCCCCGGGAACGGATACGCAGTATTTT. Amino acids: CAIKSPGTDTQYF.

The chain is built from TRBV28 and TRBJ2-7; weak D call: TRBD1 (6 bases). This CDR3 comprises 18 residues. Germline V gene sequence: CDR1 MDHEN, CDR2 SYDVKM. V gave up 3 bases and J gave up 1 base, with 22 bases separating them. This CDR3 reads CASSFLTGIGERSYEQYF. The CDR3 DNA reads TGTGCCAGCAGTTTCCTCACAGGGATTGGTGAGAGGTCCTACGAGCAGTACTTC.

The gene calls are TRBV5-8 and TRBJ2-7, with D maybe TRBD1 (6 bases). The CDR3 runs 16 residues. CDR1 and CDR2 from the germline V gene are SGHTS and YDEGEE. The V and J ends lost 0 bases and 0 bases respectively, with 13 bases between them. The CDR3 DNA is TGTGCCAGCAGCTTGGACAACAGGGAGAGCTCCTACGAGCAGTACTTC. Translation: CASSLDNRESSYEQYF. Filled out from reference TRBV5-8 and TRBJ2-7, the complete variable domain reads EAGVTQSPTHLIKTRGQQATLRCSPISGHTSVYWYQQALGLGLQFLLWYDEGEERNRGNFPPRFSGRQFPNYSSELNVNALELEDSALYLCASSLDNRESSYEQYFGPGTRLTVT.

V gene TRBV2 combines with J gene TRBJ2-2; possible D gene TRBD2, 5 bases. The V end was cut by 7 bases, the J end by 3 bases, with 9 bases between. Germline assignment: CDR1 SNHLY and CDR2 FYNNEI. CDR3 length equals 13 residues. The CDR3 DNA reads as TGTGCCAGCACTCGGGAACACACCGGGGAGCTGTTTTTT. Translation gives CASTREHTGELFF.

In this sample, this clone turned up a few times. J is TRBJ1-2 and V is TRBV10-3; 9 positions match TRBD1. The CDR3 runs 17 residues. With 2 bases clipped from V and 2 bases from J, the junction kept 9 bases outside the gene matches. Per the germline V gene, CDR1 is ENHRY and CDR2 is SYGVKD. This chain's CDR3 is CAISEPSMDRGNYGYTF. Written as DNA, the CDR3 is TGTGCCATCAGTGAGCCGTCCATGGACAGGGGCAACTATGGCTACACCTTC.

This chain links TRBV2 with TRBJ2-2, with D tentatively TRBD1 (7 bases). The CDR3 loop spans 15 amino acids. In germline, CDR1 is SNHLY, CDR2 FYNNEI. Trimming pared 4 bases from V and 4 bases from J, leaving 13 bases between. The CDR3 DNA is TGTGCCAGCAGTGTTAGACAGGGAGGCACCGGGGAGCTGTTTTTT. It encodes CASSVRQGGTGELFF. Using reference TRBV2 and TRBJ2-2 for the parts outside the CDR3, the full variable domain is EPEVTQTPSHQVTQMGQEVILRCVPISNHLYFYWYRQILGQKVEFLVSFYNNEISEKSEIFDDQFSVERPDGSNFTLKIRSTKLEDSAMYFCASSVRQGGTGELFFGEGSRLTVL.

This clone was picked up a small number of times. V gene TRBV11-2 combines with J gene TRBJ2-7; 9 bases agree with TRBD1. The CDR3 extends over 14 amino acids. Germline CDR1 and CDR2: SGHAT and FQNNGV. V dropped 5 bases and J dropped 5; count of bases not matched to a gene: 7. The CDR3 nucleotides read TGTGCCAGCAGCAACTGGGGACAGGGCAACGAGCAGTACTTC. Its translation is CASSNWGQGNEQYF.

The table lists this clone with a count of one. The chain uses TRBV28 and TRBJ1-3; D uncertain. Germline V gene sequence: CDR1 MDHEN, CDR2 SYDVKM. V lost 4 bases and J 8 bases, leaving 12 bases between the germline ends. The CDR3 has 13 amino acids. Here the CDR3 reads CASSSRNEDTIYF. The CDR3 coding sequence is TGTGCCAGCAGTTCCCGGAATGAGGACACCATATATTTT.

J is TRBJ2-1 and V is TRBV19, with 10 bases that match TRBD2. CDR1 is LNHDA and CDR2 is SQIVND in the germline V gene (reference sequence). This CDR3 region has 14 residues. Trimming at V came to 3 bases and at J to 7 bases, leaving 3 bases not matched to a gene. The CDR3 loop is CASSILAGENEQFF. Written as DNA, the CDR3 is TGTGCCAGTAGTATTCTAGCGGGAGAAAATGAGCAGTTCTTC.

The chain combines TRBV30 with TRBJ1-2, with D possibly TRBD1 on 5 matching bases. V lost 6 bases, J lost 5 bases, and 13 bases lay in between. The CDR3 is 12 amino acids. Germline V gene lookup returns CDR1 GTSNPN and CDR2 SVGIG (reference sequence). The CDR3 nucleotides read TGTGCCTGTCAGGGCTCAGGGTATGGCTACACCTTC. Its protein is CACQGSGYGYTF. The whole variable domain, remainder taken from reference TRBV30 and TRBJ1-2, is SQTIHQWPATLVQPVGSPLSLECTVEGTSNPNLYWYRQAAGRGLQLLFYSVGIGQISSEVPQNLSASRPQDRQFILSSKKLLLSDSGFYLCACQGSGYGYTFGSGTRLTVV.

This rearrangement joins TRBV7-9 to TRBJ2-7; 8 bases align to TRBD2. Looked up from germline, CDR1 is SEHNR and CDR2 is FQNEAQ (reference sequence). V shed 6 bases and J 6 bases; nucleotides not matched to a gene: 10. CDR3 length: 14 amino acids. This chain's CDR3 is CASSRTGGQGEQYF. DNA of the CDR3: TGTGCCAGCAGTCGAACGGGAGGGCAAGGCGAGCAGTACTTC.

CDR3: CASSPAGRPYEQYF. CDR3 nucleotides: TGTGCCAGCTCACCAGCAGGGCGGCCCTACGAGCAGTACTTC. The chain employs TRBV18 and TRBJ2-7, with a weak D call TRBD1 (5 bases). The CDR3 runs to 14 residues. The V gene's germline CDR1 is KGHSH and CDR2 LQKENI. V dropped 2 bases and J dropped 2 bases, with 10 bases sitting between them.

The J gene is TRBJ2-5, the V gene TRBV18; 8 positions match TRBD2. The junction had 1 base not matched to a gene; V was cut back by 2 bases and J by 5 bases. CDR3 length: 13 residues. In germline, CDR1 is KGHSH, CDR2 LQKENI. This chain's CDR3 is CASSPGLAETQYF. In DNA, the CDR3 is TGTGCCAGCTCACCAGGACTAGCCGAGACCCAGTACTTC.

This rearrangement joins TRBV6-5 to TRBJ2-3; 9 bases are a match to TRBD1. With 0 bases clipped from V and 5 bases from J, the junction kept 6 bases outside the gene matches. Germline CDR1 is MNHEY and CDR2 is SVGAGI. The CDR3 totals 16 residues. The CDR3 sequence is CASSYSGTGKGDTQYF. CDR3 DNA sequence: TGTGCCAGCAGTTACTCGGGGACAGGGAAGGGAGATACGCAGTATTTT.

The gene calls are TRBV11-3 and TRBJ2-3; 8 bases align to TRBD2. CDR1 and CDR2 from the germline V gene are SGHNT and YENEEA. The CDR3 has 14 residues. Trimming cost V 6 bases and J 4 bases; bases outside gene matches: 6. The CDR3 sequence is CASSLRTSPDTQYF. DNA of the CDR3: TGTGCCAGCAGTCTTCGGACTAGCCCAGATACGCAGTATTTT.

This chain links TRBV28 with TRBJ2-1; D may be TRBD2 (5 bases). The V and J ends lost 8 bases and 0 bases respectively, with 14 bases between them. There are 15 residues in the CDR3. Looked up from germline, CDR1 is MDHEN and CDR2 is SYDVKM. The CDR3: CASASAADSYNEQFF. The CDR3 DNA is TGTGCCAGCGCGTCAGCGGCAGACTCCTACAATGAGCAGTTCTTC. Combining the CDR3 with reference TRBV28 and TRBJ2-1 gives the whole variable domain DVKVTQSSRYLVKRTGEKVFLECVQDMDHENMFWYRQDPGLGLRLIYFSYDVKMKEKGDIPEGYSVSREKKERFSLILESASTNQTSMYLCASASAADSYNEQFFGPGTRLTVL.

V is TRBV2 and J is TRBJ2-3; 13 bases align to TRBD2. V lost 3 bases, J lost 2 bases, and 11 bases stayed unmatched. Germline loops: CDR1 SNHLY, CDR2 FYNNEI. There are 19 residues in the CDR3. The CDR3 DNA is TGTGCCAGCAGTGAGGGTGGAGGACTAGCGGGGGAGAACACAGATACGCAGTATTTT. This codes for CASSEGGGLAGENTDTQYF.

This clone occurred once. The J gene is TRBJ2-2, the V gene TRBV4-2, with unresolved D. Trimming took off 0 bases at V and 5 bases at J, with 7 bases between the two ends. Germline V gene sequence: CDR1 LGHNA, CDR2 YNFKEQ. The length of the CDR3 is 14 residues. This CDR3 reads CASSQEGLTGELFF. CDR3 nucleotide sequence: TGTGCCAGCAGCCAAGAGGGCTTGACCGGGGAGCTGTTTTTT.

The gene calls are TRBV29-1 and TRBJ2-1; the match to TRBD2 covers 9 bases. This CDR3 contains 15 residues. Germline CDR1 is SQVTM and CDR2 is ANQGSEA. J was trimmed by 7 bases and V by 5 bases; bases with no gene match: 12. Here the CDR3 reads CSVRKASGTTNEQFF. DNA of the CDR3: TGCAGCGTTAGGAAGGCTAGCGGGACCACGAATGAGCAGTTCTTC.

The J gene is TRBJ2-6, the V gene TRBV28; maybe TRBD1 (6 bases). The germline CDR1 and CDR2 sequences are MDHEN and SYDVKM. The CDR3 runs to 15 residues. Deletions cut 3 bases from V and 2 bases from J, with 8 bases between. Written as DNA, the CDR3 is TGTGCCAGCAGTTTTCAGGGGACTGGGGCCAACGTCCTGACTTTC. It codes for CASSFQGTGANVLTF.

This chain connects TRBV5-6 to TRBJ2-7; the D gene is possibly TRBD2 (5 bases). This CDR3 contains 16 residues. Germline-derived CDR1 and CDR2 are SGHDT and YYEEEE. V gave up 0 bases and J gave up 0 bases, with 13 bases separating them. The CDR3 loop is CASSLDAGLISYEQYF. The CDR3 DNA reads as TGTGCCAGCAGCTTGGATGCGGGCCTAATCTCCTACGAGCAGTACTTC.